This T cell receptor beta chain emerged from a study of cytomegalovirus exposure and HLA in healthy donors. CDR1 and CDR2 from the germline V gene are SGHAT and FQNNGV. CDR3 length equals 14 residues. V lost 1 base, J lost 5 bases, and 11 bases lay in between. The PCR had 60 Vbeta and 13 Jbeta primers. Clones were read by immunoSEQ multiplex PCR, and TCRdb kept only the in-frame ones, dropping some. This table holds over 150,000 clones, over 80% found once. V and J are TRBV11-2 and TRBJ1-2, with a possible D match to TRBD1 (6 bases). The sequenced sample was PBMCs. This clonotype was sampled from a male donor in good health and CMV-seronegative. This CDR3 is CASSLGGTQYGYTF. The CDR3 DNA is TGTGCCAGCAGCTTAGGTGGGACACAGTATGGCTACACCTTC.